This TCR beta chain was recovered during a study of T cell responses to AZD1222 COVID-19 vaccine listed by TCRdb under 2021. Study-wide context: TCR sequencing covered some 250 trial participants: 200 to 210 given two doses of AZD1222 and about 26 given two doses of MenACWY control vaccine. Trial participants were enrolled into age subgroups of 18-55, 56-69 and 70-plus years, which contained approximately 150, 28 and 58 TCR-sequenced participants, respectively.

The germline V gene (reference sequence) provides CDR1 MNHEY and CDR2 SMNVEV. V and J lose 2 bases and 3 bases, and a span of 7 bases separates them. Its CDR3 holds 13 amino acids, cysteine through phenylalanine. Solely the CDR3 DNA is kept, with 39 bases framed from the first base. The meaning of the sample's time point label: about 28 days (+/-7) after the second vaccine dose. AZD1222 recipients with second doses at about 4 weeks or about 12 weeks were pooled, because spike-specific TCR depth and breadth did not differ between schedules. Vaccinee samples were obtained from the UK trials COV001 and COV002, which included a single-blind randomized controlled phase 2/3 trial of AZD1222 (ChAdOx1 nCoV-19) in healthy adults. Trial participant PBMC samples were collected at day 0 and day 28 after the second dose for TCRbeta chain sequencing. On the study overall, not on this receptor specifically: Spike-specific TCR breadth and depth rose significantly after two AZD1222 doses compared with day 0 and with MenACWY recipients. Only five to seven AZD1222 recipients were SARS-CoV-2 seropositive at baseline, limiting conclusions about previously exposed vaccinees. Because no day 14 peak-response samples were available, the repertoires could be characterized only after the peak T cell response. Reportedly, close to half of the unique spike-specific TCRs recognized epitopes lying outside the regions that are mutated in the B.1.351 and B.1.1.7 variants. Vaccine-associated CD4 TCRs spanned the whole spike protein, with dominant responses in regions 160-218 and 743-854. Most participants were white British and females outnumbered males, and the authors suggested that clonal diversity may have been underestimated. The 56-69-year group was small, and its depth increase did not reach significance, likely because of low power.

Regarding this clone: Its target antigen remains unknown. Base-call qualities are not available, and no considerably larger clone is one nucleotide away.

The CDR3 regions of human TCRbeta chains were analyzed by immunosequencing. The authors' analysis ran thus. Repertoire TCRs were matched against a reference library of SARS-CoV-2-specific TCRs generated with the MIRA antigen-specificity platform. Breadth meant the fraction of unique TCRs that were SARS-CoV-2-associated, whereas depth meant the fraction of total T cells that were SARS-CoV-2-associated. Each spike-specific TCR was assigned to its reactive spike region and to a CD4 or CD8 class using the MIRA data. Log10-transformed breadth and depth values were compared by one-way ANOVA with Sidak's multiple comparisons tests. Entries here come from immuneACCESS through TCRdb and include only in-frame sequences with V and J called. Some clones fail to appear in such tables; in the studies checked, an unresolved V gene covers under half of the shortfall, and the cause of the remainder is unknown. That table gives V, J and clone size, and the DNA gave D and trimming. This sample comprises 150,000 to 250,000 clones, approximately 93% of them detected only once. The ten largest make up about 1% of the sample.

This TCR derives from an adult who received the AZD1222 COVID-19 vaccine. The source material was peripheral blood, sampled 28 days after the second AZD1222 dose. The chain is assembled from TRBV27 and TRBJ1-2, with the identity of the D gene unclear. DNA sequence: TGTGCCAGCAGTTTAAACACGGACTATGGCTACACCTTC. This translates into CASSLNTDYGYTF.